The T cell receptor beta chain under discussion was sequenced for a study of blood T cells in healthy people across ages. The use of a sample-barcoded 5' primer and a J-beta primer mix characterized a second PCR of about 7 to 12 cycles. TCRdb independently ran MiXCR on the 5' RACE reads; one entry per CDR3 protein. This sample has approximately 1,000,000 distinct CDR3 sequences, with 40% to 55% found just once. The CDR3 loop spans 12 amino acids. Germline assignment: CDR1 SQVTM and CDR2 ANQGSEA. V lost 7 bases and J 5 bases, leaving 11 bases between the germline ends. This TCR was sampled from a woman aged 55-70 years in good health. The source material was blood. This sequence joins TRBV29-1 and TRBJ2-2; the D is unclear. This CDR3 is CSAEVRTGELFF. Here the CDR3 DNA reads TGCAGCGCCGAAGTCCGGACCGGGGAGCTGTTTTTT.